Here is one T cell receptor (beta chain) with its context. The antigen this receptor binds is unknown. No base quality values were provided; no much bigger clone lies one nucleotide off. TCR beta repertoires were profiled from peripheral blood of about a dozen young patients with multiple sclerosis to demonstrate the VDJtools post-analysis software. The patients with multiple sclerosis were children and adolescents between about 6 and 15 years of age. This sample was taken from a study of post-analysis software for immune sequencing data (dated by TCRdb to the mid-2010s). With respect to the entire study: Relapsing-remitting, secondary progressive and progressive-relapsing multiple sclerosis were recorded as disease courses, and subtype annotation was lacking for some patients. The patient repertoires were compared against fewer than twelve previously published healthy control repertoires obtained from donors aged roughly 6 to 28 years. A subset of samples was prepared in parallel using single-end sample barcoding, then pooled and co-amplified after Illumina adapter ligation. Broad study findings and their caveats: When samples were clustered directly using the F measure, samples prepared in the same batch co-clustered strongly, which prompted a batch-effect correction. Significantly lower normalized Chao1 diversity was found in multiple sclerosis patients than in controls, suggesting substantial peripheral T-cell clonal expansion. Significantly higher frequencies in patients than in controls were found for roughly 5 TRBV segments, including TRBV5-6, TRBV5-1 and TRBV20-1. The multiple sclerosis patient group was slightly younger than the control group.

Libraries came from PCR. The sequencer listed for this sample is Illumina HiSeq 2500. To reduce PCR and sequencing biases, unique molecular identifiers were incorporated into the TCR beta cDNA libraries. About 500,000 cDNA molecules were obtained for every 1 to 10 million input T cells, so each molecule roughly corresponded to one T cell. The patient libraries were prepared and sequenced using the same protocol as the earlier healthy control dataset. Samples belonging to the same batch were prepared together, multiplexed and sequenced on a shared HiSeq lane. The paper's data handling went like this. Raw barcoded reads were processed with MIGEC, discarding single-read molecular identifier groups before consensus assembly and CDR3 extraction. VDJtools was used for post-analysis of the clonotype tables, and diversity was normalized by down-sampling every dataset to the size of the smallest sample. In repertoire overlap clustering, CDR3 amino acid sequences, but not nucleotide sequences, were matched to correct batch-related cross-sample contamination. TCRdb took the public reads, trimmed them with fastp at Q25, ran MiXCR for clone calling and kept in-frame beta chains. Rows are combined by CDR3 protein, so each entry shows the most common genes and DNA. TCRdb, not the authors, supplied the V and J calls. This sample is represented by approximately 690,000 distinct CDR3 sequences; approximately 59% of them were singletons. The ten largest clonotypes hold around 10% of the sample.

Trimming costs V 5 bases and J 1 base, and their ends lie 14 bases apart. CDR1 and CDR2, looked up from the germline V gene (reference sequence), are MNHEY and SMNVEV. From its cysteine to its phenylalanine, the CDR3 spans 15 amino acids. CDR3 DNA only is kept here, 45 bases in frame from base 1. This TCR derives from a girl aged 2 to 9 with multiple sclerosis. Rearrangement joined TRBV27 to TRBJ1-1; there is no confident call for the D gene. The material sequenced was blood. The DNA reads TGTGCCAGCAGTGACCGGACCGGGAAGAACACTGAAGCTTTCTTT. This encodes CASSDRTGKNTEAFF.